This T cell receptor beta chain came from a study of shared T cell receptors in the human thymus. Data came from immunoSEQ multiplex PCR; TCRdb stores just in-frame clones and leaves some out. This sample carries almost 550,000 clones, approximately 80% of them seen once, and the ten largest clones take less than 0.015%. This CDR3 is built from 16 residues. CDR1 is LGHNA and CDR2 is YSLEER in the germline V gene. The ends were cut back, 0 bases at V and 7 bases at J, with 19 bases in the middle. The same data also went into a second study, on human thymus T cells. That work adds: Corrective cardiac surgery supplied the resected thymus tissue. Related research reported highly overlapping thymic repertoires among unrelated individuals.

The source material was thymocytes. V is TRBV4-3 and J is TRBJ2-7; the D gene is possibly TRBD1 (6 bases). The receptor was isolated from a boy under two years old with a congenital heart defect. CDR3: CASSQEPGTYSWEQYF. CDR3 DNA: TGCGCCAGCAGCCAAGAGCCCGGGACATACTCCTGGGAGCAGTACTTC.